This TCR beta chain was captured in a study of blood T cells in healthy people across ages. Study-wide points: Among T cells, TCR beta diversity per million cells dropped roughly linearly as age rose. Long-lived donors exceeded aged donors in naive CD4+ cells and diversity.

About this clonotype itself: Its antigen is undetermined. The junction does not match germline at one end; this may be a read error.

With a J-beta primer mix and a sample-barcoded 5' primer, a second PCR ran about 7 to 11 cycles. Tagging of each cDNA molecule was performed by a template-switch adaptor with 12 random nucleotides. One entry per CDR3 protein, called by TCRdb with MiXCR from the 5' RACE reads. The sample lists 600,000 or so distinct CDR3 sequences; more than 20% were seen once. Per germline, CDR1 DFQATT and CDR2 SNEGSKA (reference sequence). There are 15 residues in the CDR3. The clonotype was recovered from a man between 65 and 85 years old in good health. The chain couples TRBV20-1 to TRBJ2-1, with D perhaps TRBD2 (6 bases). Sequenced sample: blood. The CDR3: CSAKDGREVGERRIF. CDR3 bases: TGCAGTGCGAAAGACGGCAGGGAGGTCGGAGAGCGTCGAATCTTC.